This record covers a single TCR beta chain. Antigen specificity is unknown. The data were taken from a study of a mutant IDH1 vaccine in newly diagnosed glioma. Whole-study context: Patients underwent eight vaccinations, which took place in weeks 1, 3, 5, 7, 11, 15, 19 and 23. The earlier regimen, radiotherapy, temozolomide, or both, was most often both. Notes on the study in general: Seemingly, pseudoprogression had no relation to changes in the top peripheral T cell clonotypes.

The protocol was immunoSEQ multiplex PCR, while the TCRdb copy is restricted to in-frame clones and leaves out a portion. In the table there are 110,000 or so clones, 90% of which are singletons. The time point here: week 11, during vaccination. A 20-mer mutant IDH1 peptide at 300 ug was injected subcutaneously with topical imiquimod. The germline V gene has CDR1 MGHRA and CDR2 YSYEKL. Deletions cut 1 base from V and 6 bases from J, with 18 bases between. The CDR3 runs 16 residues. The TCR comes from a woman aged 45-60 years with glioma. The input for sequencing was PBMCs, taken from a glioma patient whose treatment included an IDH1 peptide vaccine. J is TRBJ1-2 and V is TRBV4-1; the D gene is possibly TRBD1 (6 bases). CDR3 DNA sequence: TGCGCCAGCAGCCAAGTGGTCAGGCAGGGGAGGAATGGCTACACCTTC. Amino acids: CASSQVVRQGRNGYTF.